Each of the 4 T cell receptor beta chains below was sequenced from the same sample in a study of T-cell reconstitution after alpha-beta-depleted transplantation in children. The authors prepared the TCRbeta library with unique molecular identifiers. TCRdb analysed the PCR reads with MiXCR anew, one entry per CDR3 protein. In the table there are about 980,000 distinct CDR3 sequences, about 29% of which are singletons. The source was PBMCs, mostly from graft donor cells, collected 360 days after TCRalphabeta/CD19-depleted stem cell transplant. The origin of the receptors is a boy under three years old who had a stem cell transplant for SCID, so the T cells may come from the graft donor.

This clonotype was detected only a few times. This chain links TRBV7-9 with TRBJ1-3; D is possibly TRBD1 (5 bases). Germline V CDR1 and CDR2: SEHNR, FQNEAQ (reference sequence). The CDR3 extends over 16 amino acids. Trimming took off 2 bases at V and 0 bases at J, with 11 bases between the two ends. The CDR3 here is CASSLWGSYSGNTIYF. CDR3 nucleotide sequence: TGTGCCAGCAGCTTATGGGGGAGCTACTCTGGAAACACCATATATTTT.

This clonotype has a handful of counts. This sequence joins TRBV12-3 or TRBV12-4 and TRBJ2-6, with a possible D match to TRBD1 (6 bases). V was cut by 2 bases and J by 3 bases, with 8 bases left in between. The CDR3 runs 15 residues. The DNA for the CDR3 is TGTGCCAGCAGTTTACAAGGGGGTGGGGCCAACGTCCTGACTTTC. Translating gives CASSLQGGGANVLTF.

This clonotype was detected only once. The chain combines TRBV28 with TRBJ1-4, with D possibly TRBD1 on 6 matching bases. The CDR3 runs to 14 residues. With 6 bases removed from V and 7 bases from J, the gap between germline ends came to 15 bases. From germline, CDR1 is MDHEN and CDR2 SYDVKM. As DNA, the CDR3 is TGTGCCAGCAGCAACAGGGACCACATTGAAAAACTGTTTTTT. Protein: CASSNRDHIEKLFF. Full variable domain (outside the CDR3, taken from reference TRBV28 and TRBJ1-4): DVKVTQSSRYLVKRTGEKVFLECVQDMDHENMFWYRQDPGLGLRLIYFSYDVKMKEKGDIPEGYSVSREKKERFSLILESASTNQTSMYLCASSNRDHIEKLFFGSGTQLSVL.

There are a few counts of this clonotype. The chain combines TRBV7-2 with TRBJ2-5; D is unclear. CDR1 and CDR2 (germline): SGHTA, FQGNSA. CDR3 length: 14 residues. Trimming removed 2 bases at V and 3 bases at J, with 10 bases between. This chain's CDR3 is CASSLLVGEETQYF. For the CDR3, the DNA is TGTGCCAGCAGCTTACTAGTTGGTGAAGAGACCCAGTACTTC. Drawing the rest from reference TRBV7-2 and TRBJ2-5, the complete variable domain is GAGVSQSPSNKVTEKGKDVELRCDPISGHTALYWYRQSLGQGLEFLIYFQGNSAPDKSGLPSDRFSAERTGGSVSTLTIQRTQQEDSAVYLCASSLLVGEETQYFGPGTRLLVL.